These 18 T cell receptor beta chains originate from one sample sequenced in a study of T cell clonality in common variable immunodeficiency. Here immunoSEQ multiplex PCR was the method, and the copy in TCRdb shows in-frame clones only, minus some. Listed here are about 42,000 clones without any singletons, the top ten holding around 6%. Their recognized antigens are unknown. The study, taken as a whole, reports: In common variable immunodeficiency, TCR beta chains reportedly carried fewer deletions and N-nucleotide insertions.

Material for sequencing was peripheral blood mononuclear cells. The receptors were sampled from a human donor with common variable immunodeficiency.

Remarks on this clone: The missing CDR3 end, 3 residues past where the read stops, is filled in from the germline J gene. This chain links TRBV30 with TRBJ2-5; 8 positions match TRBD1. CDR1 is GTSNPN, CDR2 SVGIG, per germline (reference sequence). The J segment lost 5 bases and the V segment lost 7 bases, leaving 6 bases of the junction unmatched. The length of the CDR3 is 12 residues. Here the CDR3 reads CAFSGGQETQYF. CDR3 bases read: TGTGCCTTCTCAGGGGGCCAGGAGACC.

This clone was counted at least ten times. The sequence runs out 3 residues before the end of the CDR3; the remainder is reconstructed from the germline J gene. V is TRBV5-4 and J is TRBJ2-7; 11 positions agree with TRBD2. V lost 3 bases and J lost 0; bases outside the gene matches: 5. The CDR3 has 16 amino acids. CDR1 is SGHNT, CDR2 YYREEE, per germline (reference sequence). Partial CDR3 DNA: TGTGCCAGCAGCTCACTAGCGGGAGCTAGCTCCTACGAG. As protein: CASSSLAGASSYE. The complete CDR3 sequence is CASSSLAGASSYEQYF.

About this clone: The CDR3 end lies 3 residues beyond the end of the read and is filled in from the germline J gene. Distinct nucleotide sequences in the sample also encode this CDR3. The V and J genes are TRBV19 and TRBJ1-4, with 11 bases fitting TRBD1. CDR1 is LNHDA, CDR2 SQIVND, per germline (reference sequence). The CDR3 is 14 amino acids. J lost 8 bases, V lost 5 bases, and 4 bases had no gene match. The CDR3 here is CASSRTGGEEKLFF. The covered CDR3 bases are TGTGCCAGTAGTCGGACAGGGGGCGAGGAAAAA.

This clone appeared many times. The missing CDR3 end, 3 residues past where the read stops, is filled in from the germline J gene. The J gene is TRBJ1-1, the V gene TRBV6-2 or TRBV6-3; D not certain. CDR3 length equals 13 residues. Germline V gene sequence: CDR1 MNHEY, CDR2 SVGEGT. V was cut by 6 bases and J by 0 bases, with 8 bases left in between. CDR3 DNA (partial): TGTGCCAGCAGAGAAACGGTGAACACTGAA. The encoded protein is CASRETVNTE. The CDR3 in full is CASRETVNTEAFF.

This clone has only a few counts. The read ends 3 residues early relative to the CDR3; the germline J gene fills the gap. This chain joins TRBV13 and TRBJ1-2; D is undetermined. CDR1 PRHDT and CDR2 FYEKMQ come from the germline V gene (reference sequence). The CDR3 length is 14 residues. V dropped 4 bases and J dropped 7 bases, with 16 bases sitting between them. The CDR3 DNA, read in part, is TGTGCCAGCAGCTCCCCCCCCCATGTACTTGGC. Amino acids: CASSSPPHVLG. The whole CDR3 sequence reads CASSSPPHVLGYTF.

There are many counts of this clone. The CDR3: CSVDRAGTYEQYF. CDR3 bases read: TGCAGCGTGGACAGGGCCGGAACCTACGAG. The chain is built from TRBV29-1 and TRBJ2-7; the match to TRBD1 covers 8 bases. The read finishes 3 residues shy of the CDR3 end, and the germline J gene is used to complete it. CDR1 and CDR2 (germline): SQVTM, ANQGSEA. V was pared by 6 bases and J by 2 bases, with 6 bases of the junction left unmatched. The CDR3 has 13 residues.

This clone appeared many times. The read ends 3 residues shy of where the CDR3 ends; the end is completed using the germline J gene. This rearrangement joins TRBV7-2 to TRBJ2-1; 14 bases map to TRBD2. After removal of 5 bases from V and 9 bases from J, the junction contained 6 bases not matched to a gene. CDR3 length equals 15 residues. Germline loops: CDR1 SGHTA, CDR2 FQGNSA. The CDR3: CASSPGLAGGAEQFF. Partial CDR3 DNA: TGTGCCAGCAGCCCCGGACTAGCGGGAGGCGCTGAG.

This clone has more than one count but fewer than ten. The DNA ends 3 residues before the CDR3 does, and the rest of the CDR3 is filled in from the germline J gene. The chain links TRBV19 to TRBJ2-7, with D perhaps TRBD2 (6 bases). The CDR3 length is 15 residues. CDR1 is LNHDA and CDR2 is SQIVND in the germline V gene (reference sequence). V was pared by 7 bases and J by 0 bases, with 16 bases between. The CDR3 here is CASMSGRGFSYEQYF. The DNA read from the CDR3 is TGTGCCAGTATGAGTGGTCGGGGGTTCTCCTACGAG.

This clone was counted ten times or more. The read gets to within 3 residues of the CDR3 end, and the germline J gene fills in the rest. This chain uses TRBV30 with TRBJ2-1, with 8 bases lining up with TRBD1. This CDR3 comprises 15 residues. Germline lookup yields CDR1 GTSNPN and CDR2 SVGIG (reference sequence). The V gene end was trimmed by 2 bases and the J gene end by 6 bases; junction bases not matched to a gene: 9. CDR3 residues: CAWSLGTGLFNEQFF. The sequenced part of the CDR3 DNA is TGTGCCTGGAGTCTTGGGACAGGACTATTCAATGAG.

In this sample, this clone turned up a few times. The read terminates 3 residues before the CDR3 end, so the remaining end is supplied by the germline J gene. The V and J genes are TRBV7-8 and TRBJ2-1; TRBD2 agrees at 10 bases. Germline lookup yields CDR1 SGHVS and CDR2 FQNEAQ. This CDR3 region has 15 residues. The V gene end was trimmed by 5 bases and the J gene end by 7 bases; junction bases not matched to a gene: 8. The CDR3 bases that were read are TGTGCCAGCAGCCTCGCACTAGCGGGGACGAATGAG. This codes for CASSLALAGTNE. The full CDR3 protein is CASSLALAGTNEQFF.

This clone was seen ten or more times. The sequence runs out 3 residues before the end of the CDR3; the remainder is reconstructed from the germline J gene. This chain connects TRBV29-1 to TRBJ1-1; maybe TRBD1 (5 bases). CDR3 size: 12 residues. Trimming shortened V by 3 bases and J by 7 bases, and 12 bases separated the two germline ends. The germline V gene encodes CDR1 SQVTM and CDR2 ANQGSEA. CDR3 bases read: TGCAGCGTTGACAGCCCCGGGGGTGAA. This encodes CSVDSPGGE. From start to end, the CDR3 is CSVDSPGGEAFF. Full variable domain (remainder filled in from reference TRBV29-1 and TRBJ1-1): SAVISQKPSRDICQRGTSLTIQCQVDSQVTMMFWYRQQPGQSLTLIATANQGSEATYESGFVIDKFPISRPNLTFSTLTVSNMSPEDSSIYLCSVDSPGGEAFFGQGTRLTVV.

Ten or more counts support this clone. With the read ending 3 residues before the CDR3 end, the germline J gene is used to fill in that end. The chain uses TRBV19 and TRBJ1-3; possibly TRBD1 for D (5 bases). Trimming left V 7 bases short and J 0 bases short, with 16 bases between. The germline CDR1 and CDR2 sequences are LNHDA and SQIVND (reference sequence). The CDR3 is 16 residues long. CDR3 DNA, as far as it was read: TGTGCCAGTAAGGACGGGGACTTCAACTCTGGAAACACC. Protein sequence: CASKDGDFNSGNT. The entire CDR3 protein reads CASKDGDFNSGNTIYF.

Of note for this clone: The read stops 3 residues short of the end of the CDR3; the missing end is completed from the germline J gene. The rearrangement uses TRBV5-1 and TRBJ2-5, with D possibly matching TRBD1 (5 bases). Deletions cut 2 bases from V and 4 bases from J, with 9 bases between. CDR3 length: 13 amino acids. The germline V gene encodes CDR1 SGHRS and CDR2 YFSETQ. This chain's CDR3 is CASSFGALETQYF. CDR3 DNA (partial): TGCGCCAGCAGCTTTGGGGCCTTAGAGACC. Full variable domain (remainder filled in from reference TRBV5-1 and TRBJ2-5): KAGVTQTPRYLIKTRGQQVTLSCSPISGHRSVSWYQQTPGQGLQFLFEYFSETQRNKGNFPGRFSGRQFSNSRSEMNVSTLELGDSALYLCASSFGALETQYFGPGTRLLVL.

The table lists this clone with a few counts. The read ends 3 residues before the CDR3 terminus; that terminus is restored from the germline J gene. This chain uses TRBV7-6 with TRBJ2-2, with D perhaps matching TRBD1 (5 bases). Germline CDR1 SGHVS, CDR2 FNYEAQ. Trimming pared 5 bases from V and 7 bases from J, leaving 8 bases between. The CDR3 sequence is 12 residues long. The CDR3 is CASSRGGGELFF. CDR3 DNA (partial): TGTGCCAGCAGCAGGGGCGGCGGGGAG.

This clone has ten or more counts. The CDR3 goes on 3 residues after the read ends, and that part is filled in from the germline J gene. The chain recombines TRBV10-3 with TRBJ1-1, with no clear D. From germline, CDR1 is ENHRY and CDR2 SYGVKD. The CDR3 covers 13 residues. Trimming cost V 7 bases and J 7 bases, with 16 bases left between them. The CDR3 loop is CAIKRTEMDEAFF. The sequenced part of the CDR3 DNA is TGTGCCATCAAACGAACAGAGATGGATGAA.

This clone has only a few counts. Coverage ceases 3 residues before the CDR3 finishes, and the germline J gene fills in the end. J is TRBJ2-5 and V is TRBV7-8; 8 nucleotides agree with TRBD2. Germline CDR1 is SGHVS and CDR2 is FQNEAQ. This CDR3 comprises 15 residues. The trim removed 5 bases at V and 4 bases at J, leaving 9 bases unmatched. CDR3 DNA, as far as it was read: TGTGCCAGCAGCCCCACTGCGGGGGGCCGAGAGACC. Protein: CASSPTAGGRET. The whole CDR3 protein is CASSPTAGGRETQYF.

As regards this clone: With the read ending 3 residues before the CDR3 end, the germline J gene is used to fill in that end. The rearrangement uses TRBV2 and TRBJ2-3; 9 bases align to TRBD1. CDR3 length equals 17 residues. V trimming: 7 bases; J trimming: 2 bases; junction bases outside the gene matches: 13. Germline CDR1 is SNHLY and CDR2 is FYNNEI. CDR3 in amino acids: CASNSPGQGLHTDTQYF. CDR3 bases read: TGTGCCAGCAACTCACCGGGACAGGGACTTCACACAGATACG.

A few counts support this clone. CDR3: CASTRTGSTDTQYF. The part of the CDR3 DNA that was read is TGTGCCAGTACCAGGACAGGGAGCACAGATACG. The chain couples TRBV19 to TRBJ2-3; 8 bases are a match to TRBD1. The read terminates 3 residues ahead of where the CDR3 ends, so the germline J gene completes it. After removal of 7 bases from V and 0 bases from J, the junction contained 3 bases not matched to a gene. The length of the CDR3 is 14 residues. Germline CDR1 LNHDA, CDR2 SQIVND (reference sequence). Full variable domain (rest looked up from reference TRBV19 and TRBJ2-3): DGGITQSPKYLFRKEGQNVTLSCEQNLNHDAMYWYRQDPGQGLRLIYYSQIVNDFQKGDIAEGYSVSREKKESFPLTVTSAQKNPTAFYLCASTRTGSTDTQYFGPGTRLTVL.